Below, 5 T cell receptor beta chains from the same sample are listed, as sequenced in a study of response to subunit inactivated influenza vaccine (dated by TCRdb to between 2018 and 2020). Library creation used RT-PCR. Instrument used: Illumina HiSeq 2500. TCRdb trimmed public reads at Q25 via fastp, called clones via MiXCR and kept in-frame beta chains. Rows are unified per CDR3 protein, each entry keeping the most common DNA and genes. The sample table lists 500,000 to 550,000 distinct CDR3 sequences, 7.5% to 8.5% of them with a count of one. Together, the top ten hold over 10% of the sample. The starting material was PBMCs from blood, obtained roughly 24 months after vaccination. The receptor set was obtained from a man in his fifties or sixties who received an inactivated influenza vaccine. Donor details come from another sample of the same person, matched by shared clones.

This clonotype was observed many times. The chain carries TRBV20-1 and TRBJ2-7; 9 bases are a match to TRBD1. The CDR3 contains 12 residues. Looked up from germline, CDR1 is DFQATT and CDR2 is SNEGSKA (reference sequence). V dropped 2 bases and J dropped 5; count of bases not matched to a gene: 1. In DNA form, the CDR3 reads TGCAGTGCTAGACGGGACAGGGACGAGCAGTACTTC. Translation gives CSARRDRDEQYF.

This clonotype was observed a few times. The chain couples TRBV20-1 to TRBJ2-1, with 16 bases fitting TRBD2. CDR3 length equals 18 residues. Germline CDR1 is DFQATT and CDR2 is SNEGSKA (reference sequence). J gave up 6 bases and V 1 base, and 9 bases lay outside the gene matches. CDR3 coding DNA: TGCAGTGCTAGAGGGGGACTAGCGGGAGGGCCTCGGTTCAATGAGCAGTTCTTC. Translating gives CSARGGLAGGPRFNEQFF.

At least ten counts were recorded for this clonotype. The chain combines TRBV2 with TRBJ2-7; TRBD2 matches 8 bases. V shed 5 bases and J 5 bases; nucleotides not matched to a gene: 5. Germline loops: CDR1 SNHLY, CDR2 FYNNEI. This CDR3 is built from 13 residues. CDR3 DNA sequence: TGTGCCAGCAGTTTTAGCGGGACCAACGAGCAGTACTTC. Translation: CASSFSGTNEQYF. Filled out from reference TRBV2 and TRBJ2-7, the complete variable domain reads EPEVTQTPSHQVTQMGQEVILRCVPISNHLYFYWYRQILGQKVEFLVSFYNNEISEKSEIFDDQFSVERPDGSNFTLKIRSTKLEDSAMYFCASSFSGTNEQYFGPGTRLTVT.

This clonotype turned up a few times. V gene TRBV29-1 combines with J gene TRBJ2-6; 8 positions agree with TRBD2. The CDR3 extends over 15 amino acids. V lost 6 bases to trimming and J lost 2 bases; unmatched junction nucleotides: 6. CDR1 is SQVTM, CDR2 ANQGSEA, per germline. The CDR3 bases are TGCAGCGTCACGGGGGGGATTCCTGGGGCCAACGTCCTGACTTTC. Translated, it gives CSVTGGIPGANVLTF.

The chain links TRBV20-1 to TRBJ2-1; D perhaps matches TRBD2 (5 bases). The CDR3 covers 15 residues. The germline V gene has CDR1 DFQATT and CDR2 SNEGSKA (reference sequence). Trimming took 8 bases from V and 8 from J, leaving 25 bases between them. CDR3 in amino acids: CSPNHRGRFFDEQFF. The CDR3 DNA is TGCAGTCCCAATCATCGAGGGCGCTTTTTCGATGAGCAGTTCTTC.